This entry describes one TCR beta chain. Sequence at one end of the junction differs from germline and may be a read error. The CDR3 runs 14 residues. Germline CDR1 and CDR2: MDHEN and SYDVKM. The sample is drawn from a study of shared clonotypes between healthy human individuals. Genomic DNA belonging to each subset was distributed in equal measure over several immunoSEQ plates. Clones were read by immunoSEQ multiplex PCR, and TCRdb kept only the in-frame ones, dropping some. The sample contains some 2,500,000 clones, approximately 93% of which appear only once. The TCR comes from a man between 18 and 35 years old in good health. Some clones in this sample may be carry-over from other donors' samples. V gene TRBV28 combines with J gene TRBJ1-3; TRBD1 is a possible D gene (5 bases). Sequencing used naive CD4+ T cells from PBMCs. Noted subset: CD45RA+ positively selected. In DNA form, the CDR3 reads TGTGCCACCAGTCCGGGACGAAAGCCGTCCACCATATATTTT. The encoded protein is CATSPGRKPSTIYF.